This T cell receptor beta chain was found in a study of blood T cell repertoires in COVID-19. Sequencing was performed with immunoSEQ multiplex PCR; in TCRdb, only in-frame clones are kept and a portion is missing. The data show 90,000 to 120,000 clones, with over 80% seen just once and more than 14% held by the top ten. The germline V and J ends were trimmed by 0 bases and 5 bases, with 14 bases remaining between them. Germline assignment: CDR1 SEHNR and CDR2 FQNEAQ (reference sequence). The length of the CDR3 is 16 residues. Sample: peripheral blood. This TCR came from a man aged 50-59 years with acute or convalescent COVID-19. This rearrangement joins TRBV7-9 to TRBJ1-5, with a weak D call TRBD1 (6 bases). CDR3 residues: CASSLASGQGYQPQHF. The CDR3 DNA is TGTGCCAGCAGCTTAGCGTCCGGGCAGGGGTATCAGCCCCAGCATTTT.